These 16 T cell receptor beta chains came from one sample sequenced in a study of cytomegalovirus exposure and HLA in healthy donors. The PCR was carried out with 60 Vbeta primers and 13 Jbeta primers. TCRdb's table, derived via immunoSEQ multiplex PCR, lists solely in-frame clones and lacks some. Of around 180,000 clones listed, 65% to 85% were seen once; the top ten hold roughly 2.3%. Input material: PBMCs. These receptors came from a man aged 55 to 70 in good health and CMV-seronegative.

This clone was found a few times. One end of the junction varies from germline; a read error may be responsible. The chain recombines TRBV18 with TRBJ1-2; D gene unclear. Germline V CDR1 and CDR2: KGHSH, LQKENI. CDR3 size: 13 residues. CDR3 sequence reads: CASSPGHLGSGVF. In nucleotides, the CDR3 is TGTGCCAGCTCACCAGGCCATCTGGGCTCCGGCGTCTTC.

The V and J genes are TRBV18 and TRBJ1-6; 9 positions agree with TRBD1. V was clipped by 3 bases and J by 5 bases; unmatched bases: 2. Germline CDR1 reads KGHSH; CDR2 reads LQKENI. The CDR3 has 15 residues. The CDR3 is CASSPDRGDNSPLHF. CDR3 DNA sequence: TGTGCCAGCTCACCGGACAGGGGTGATAATTCACCCCTCCACTTT. Complete variable domain (other parts from reference TRBV18 and TRBJ1-6): NAGVMQNPRHLVRRRGQEARLRCSPMKGHSHVYWYRQLPEEGLKFMVYLQKENIIDESGMPKERFSAEFPKEGPSILRIQQVVRGDSAAYFCASSPDRGDNSPLHFGNGTRLTVT.

The V and J genes are TRBV2 and TRBJ1-4; 7 bases line up with TRBD1. Germline CDR1 reads SNHLY; CDR2 reads FYNNEI. This CDR3 spans 12 amino acids. Trimming at V came to 7 bases and at J to 4 bases, leaving 0 bases not matched to a gene. The CDR3 loop is CASNRGNEKLFF. The CDR3 DNA reads as TGTGCCAGCAACAGGGGTAATGAAAAACTGTTTTTT.

This sequence joins TRBV25-1 and TRBJ2-1, with 7 bases lining up with TRBD2. The germline V gene encodes CDR1 MGHDK and CDR2 SYGVNS. The CDR3 runs to 14 residues. With V trimmed by 1 base and J by 6 bases, 3 bases remained unmatched. CDR3 in DNA: TGTGCCAGCAGTGAATGGGGGGGGGTCAATGAGCAGTTCTTC. The encoded protein is CASSEWGGVNEQFF.

This rearrangement joins TRBV5-6 to TRBJ2-2; the D gene is possibly TRBD1 (5 bases). Germline-derived CDR1 and CDR2 are SGHDT and YYEEEE. With 3 bases removed from V and 4 bases from J, the gap between germline ends came to 13 bases. The CDR3 contains 15 residues. The CDR3 spells CASSWRDRATGELFF. CDR3 sequence (DNA): TGTGCCAGCAGCTGGCGTGACAGAGCCACCGGGGAGCTGTTTTTT.

This clone was seen more than once but under ten times. The V and J genes are TRBV6-5 and TRBJ2-3; the match to TRBD2 covers 8 bases. CDR3 length equals 14 residues. V was clipped by 8 bases and J by 2 bases; unmatched bases: 6. CDR1 is MNHEY, CDR2 SVGAGI, per germline. CDR3 amino acids: CASRGGVATDTQYF. The CDR3 nucleotides are TGTGCCAGCCGGGGGGGGGTAGCCACAGATACGCAGTATTTT.

The V call is TRBV10-1, the J call TRBJ2-5, with a tentative D call TRBD2 (7 bases). V was clipped by 5 bases and J by 4 bases, with 14 bases between them. Germline-derived CDR1 and CDR2 are WNHNN and SYGVQD (reference sequence). The CDR3 extends over 14 amino acids. CDR3 DNA: TGCGCCAGCAGTCCACCGGGGGGCCGAGAGACCCAGTACTTC. Translation gives CASSPPGGRETQYF.

This clone counts as medium-sized. The chain carries TRBV29-1 and TRBJ2-2; D call uncertain. The CDR3 is 11 amino acids. V lost 3 bases and J lost 7, with 6 bases in between. Germline-derived CDR1 and CDR2 are SQVTM and ANQGSEA. The CDR3 sequence: CSVDVDGELFF. Here the CDR3 DNA reads TGCAGCGTTGATGTAGACGGGGAGCTGTTTTTT.

This chain connects TRBV2 to TRBJ1-2; D is unclear. The CDR3 consists of 12 residues. V was shortened by 3 bases and J by 3 bases, with 5 bases between the two germline ends. Germline CDR1 reads SNHLY; CDR2 reads FYNNEI. The CDR3 region is CASSEQDYGYTF. CDR3 bases: TGTGCCAGCAGTGAGCAGGACTATGGCTACACCTTC.

The J gene is TRBJ2-3, the V gene TRBV9; 8 bases fit TRBD2. Germline CDR1 SGDLS, CDR2 YYNGEE. The trim removed 3 bases at V and 3 bases at J, leaving 12 bases unmatched. This CDR3 spans 17 amino acids. The DNA of the CDR3 is TGTGCCAGCAGCGGAACCCCCCGGGAGGGCAGGACAGATACGCAGTATTTT. Its protein product is CASSGTPREGRTDTQYF.

This chain connects TRBV5-6 to TRBJ1-1, with D perhaps TRBD1 (6 bases). V lost 0 bases and J 3 bases, leaving 12 bases between the germline ends. Germline loops: CDR1 SGHDT, CDR2 YYEEEE. The CDR3 has 15 residues. The CDR3 nucleotides read TGTGCCAGCAGCTTGGGGACAGTCATGCACACTGAAGCTTTCTTT. This sequence encodes CASSLGTVMHTEAFF.

The rearrangement uses TRBV7-2 and TRBJ2-7; weak D call: TRBD2 (5 bases). Germline lookup yields CDR1 SGHTA and CDR2 FQGNSA. The V end lost 3 bases, the J end lost 0 bases, and 9 bases lay between the germline ends. The CDR3 is 14 amino acids. The CDR3 sequence: CASSLDWNSYEQYF. Here the CDR3 DNA reads TGTGCCAGCAGCTTGGACTGGAACTCCTACGAGCAGTACTTC. Based on the CDR3 plus reference TRBV7-2 and TRBJ2-7, the full variable domain is GAGVSQSPSNKVTEKGKDVELRCDPISGHTALYWYRQSLGQGLEFLIYFQGNSAPDKSGLPSDRFSAERTGGSVSTLTIQRTQQEDSAVYLCASSLDWNSYEQYFGPGTRLTVT.

The V gene is TRBV7-9, the J gene TRBJ2-5; a possible D gene is TRBD2 (7 bases). This CDR3 is built from 14 residues. CDR1 and CDR2 from the germline V gene are SEHNR and FQNEAQ (reference sequence). V shed 6 bases and J shed 5 bases, with 16 bases lying between them. CDR3 DNA: TGTGCCAGCAGGACCGGGGGGCCAGGGGAGACCCAGTACTTC. As protein: CASRTGGPGETQYF. The entire variable domain, with the rest obtained from reference TRBV7-9 and TRBJ2-5, is as follows: DTGVSQNPRHKITKRGQNVTFRCDPISEHNRLYWYRQTLGQGPEFLTYFQNEAQLEKSRLLSDRFSAERPKGSFSTLEIQRTEQGDSAMYLCASRTGGPGETQYFGPGTRLLVL.

The V call is TRBV20-1, the J call TRBJ2-5; possibly TRBD2 for D (5 bases). The CDR3 runs to 11 residues. The germline gives CDR1 DFQATT, CDR2 SNEGSKA (reference sequence). This CDR3 reads CRGEREETQYF. The CDR3 DNA reads as TGCAGAGGAGAGAGGGAAGAGACCCAGTACTTC.

The chain employs TRBV6-1 and TRBJ2-1; 8 bases are a match to TRBD2. Germline CDR1 MNHNS, CDR2 SASEGT. With V trimmed by 4 bases and J by 14 bases, 4 bases remained unmatched. The CDR3 length is 11 residues. CDR3 nucleotides: TGTGCCAGCAGTGTTCCAGCGGGGGAGTTCTTC. This gives the protein CASSVPAGEFF.

V usage is TRBV6-1 and J usage is TRBJ2-1; TRBD2 aligns across 7 bases. This CDR3 is 15 amino acids long. Per germline, CDR1 MNHNS and CDR2 SASEGT. Germline trimming cut 3 bases from V and 6 bases from J; bases unmatched to any gene: 8. The CDR3 reads CASSETSLLSNEQFF. The CDR3, as DNA: TGTGCCAGCAGTGAGACTAGCCTTCTTTCCAATGAGCAGTTCTTC.